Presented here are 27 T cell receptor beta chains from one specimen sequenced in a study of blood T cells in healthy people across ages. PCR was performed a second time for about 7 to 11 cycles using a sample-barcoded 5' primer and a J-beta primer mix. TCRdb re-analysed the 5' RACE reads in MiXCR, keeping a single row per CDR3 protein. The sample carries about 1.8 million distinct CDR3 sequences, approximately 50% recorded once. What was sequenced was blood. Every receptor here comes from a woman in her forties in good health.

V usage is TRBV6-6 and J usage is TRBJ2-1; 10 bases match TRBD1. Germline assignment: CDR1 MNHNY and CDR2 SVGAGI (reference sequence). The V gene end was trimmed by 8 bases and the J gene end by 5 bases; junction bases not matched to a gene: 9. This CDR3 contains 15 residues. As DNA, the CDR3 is TGTGCCAGCCGGGAGACCGGGACAGGGGACAATGAGCAGTTCTTC. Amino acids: CASRETGTGDNEQFF.

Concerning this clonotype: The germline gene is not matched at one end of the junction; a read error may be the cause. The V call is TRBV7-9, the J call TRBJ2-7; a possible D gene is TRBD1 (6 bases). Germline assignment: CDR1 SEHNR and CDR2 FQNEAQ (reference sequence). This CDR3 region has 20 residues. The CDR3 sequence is CASSLGARVLAVQGEYEQYF. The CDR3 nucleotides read TGCGCCAGCAGCTTAGGAGCCAGAGTTCTTGCGGTACAGGGAGAGTACGAGCAGTACTTC.

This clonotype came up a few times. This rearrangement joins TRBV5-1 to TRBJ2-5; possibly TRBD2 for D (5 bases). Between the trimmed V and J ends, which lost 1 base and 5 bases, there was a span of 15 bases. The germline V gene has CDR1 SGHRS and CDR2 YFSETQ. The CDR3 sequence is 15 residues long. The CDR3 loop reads CASSLSRAPGETQYF. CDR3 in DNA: TGCGCCAGCAGCTTGAGCAGAGCGCCGGGGGAGACCCAGTACTTC.

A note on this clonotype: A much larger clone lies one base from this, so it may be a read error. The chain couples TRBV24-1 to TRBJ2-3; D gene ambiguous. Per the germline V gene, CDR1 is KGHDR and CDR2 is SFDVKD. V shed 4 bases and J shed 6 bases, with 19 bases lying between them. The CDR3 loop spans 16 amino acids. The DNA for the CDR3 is TGTGCCACCAGTGACCCGGCCGACGAGTTTGGTGATACGCAGTATTTT. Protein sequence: CATSDPADEFGDTQYF.

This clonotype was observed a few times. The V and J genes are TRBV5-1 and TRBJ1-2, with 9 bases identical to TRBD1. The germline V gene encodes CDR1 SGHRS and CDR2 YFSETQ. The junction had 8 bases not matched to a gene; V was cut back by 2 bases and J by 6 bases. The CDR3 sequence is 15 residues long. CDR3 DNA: TGCGCCAGCAGCTTAGGCCGGGACAGGGTGAATGGCTACACCTTC. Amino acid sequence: CASSLGRDRVNGYTF.

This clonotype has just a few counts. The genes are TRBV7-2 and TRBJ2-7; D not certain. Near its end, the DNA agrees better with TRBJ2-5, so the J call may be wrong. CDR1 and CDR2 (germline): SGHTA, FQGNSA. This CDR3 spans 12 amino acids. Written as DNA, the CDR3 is TGTGCCAGCAGCATAGATCTGGGGACCCAGTACTTC. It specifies CASSIDLGTQYF.

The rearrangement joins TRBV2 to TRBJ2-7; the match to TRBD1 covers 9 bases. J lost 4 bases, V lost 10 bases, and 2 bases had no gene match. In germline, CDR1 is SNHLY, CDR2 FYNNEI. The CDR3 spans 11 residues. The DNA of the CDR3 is TGTGCCAACAGGGGGCTGTACGAGCAGTACTTC. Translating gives CANRGLYEQYF. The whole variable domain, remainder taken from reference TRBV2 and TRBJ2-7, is EPEVTQTPSHQVTQMGQEVILRCVPISNHLYFYWYRQILGQKVEFLVSFYNNEISEKSEIFDDQFSVERPDGSNFTLKIRSTKLEDSAMYFCANRGLYEQYFGPGTRLTVT.

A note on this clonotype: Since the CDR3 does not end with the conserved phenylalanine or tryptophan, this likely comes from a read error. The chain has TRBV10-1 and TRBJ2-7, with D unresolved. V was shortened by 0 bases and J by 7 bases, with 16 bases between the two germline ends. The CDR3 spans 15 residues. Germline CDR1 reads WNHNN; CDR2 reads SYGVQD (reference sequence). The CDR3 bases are TGCGCCAGCAGTGAGTCGGGCAGCAAACCGTATGAGCAGTACTTA. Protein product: CASSESGSKPYEQYL.

The CDR3 DNA sequence: TGCAGTGCTAGAGAGGGGACCCCCTTCTACAATGAGCAGTTCTTC. As protein: CSAREGTPFYNEQFF. The chain uses TRBV20-1 and TRBJ2-1; D may be TRBD1 or TRBD2 (5 bases each). CDR3 size: 15 residues. Per the germline V gene, CDR1 is DFQATT and CDR2 is SNEGSKA (reference sequence). The germline V and J ends were trimmed by 0 bases and 3 bases, with 12 bases remaining between them.

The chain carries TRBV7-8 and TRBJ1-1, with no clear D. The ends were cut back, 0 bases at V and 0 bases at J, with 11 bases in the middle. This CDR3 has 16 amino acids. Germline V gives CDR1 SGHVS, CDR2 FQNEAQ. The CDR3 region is CASSLARAAMNTEAFF. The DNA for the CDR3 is TGTGCCAGCAGCTTAGCACGCGCAGCTATGAACACTGAAGCTTTCTTT.

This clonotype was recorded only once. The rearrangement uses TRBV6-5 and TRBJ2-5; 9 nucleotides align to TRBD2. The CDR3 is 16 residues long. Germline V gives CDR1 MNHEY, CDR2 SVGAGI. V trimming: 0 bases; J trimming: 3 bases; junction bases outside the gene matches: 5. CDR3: CASSYSSRGGKETQYF. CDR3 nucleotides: TGTGCCAGCAGTTACTCGTCGCGGGGGGGGAAAGAGACCCAGTACTTC.

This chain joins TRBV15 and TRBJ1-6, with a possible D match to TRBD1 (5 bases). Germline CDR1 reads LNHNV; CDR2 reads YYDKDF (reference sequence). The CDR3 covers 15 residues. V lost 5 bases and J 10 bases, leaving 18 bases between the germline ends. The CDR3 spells CATSLIGAGRSPLHF. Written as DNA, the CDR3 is TGTGCCACCAGCCTAATCGGGGCAGGGAGGTCACCCCTCCACTTT.

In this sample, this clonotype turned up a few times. The CDR3 region has the DNA TGTGCCAGCAGTTTAGGCGAGAAAGCCAACGAGACCCAGTACTTC. This codes for CASSLGEKANETQYF. V and J are TRBV27 and TRBJ2-5; D uncertain. In germline, CDR1 is MNHEY, CDR2 SMNVEV (reference sequence). Trimming took 2 bases from V and 5 from J, leaving 15 bases between them. The CDR3 sequence is 15 residues long.

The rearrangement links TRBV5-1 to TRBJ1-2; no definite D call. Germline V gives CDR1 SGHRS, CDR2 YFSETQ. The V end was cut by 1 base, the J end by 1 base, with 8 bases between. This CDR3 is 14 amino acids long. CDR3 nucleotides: TGCGCCAGCAGCTTGACACCCCTTAACTATGGCTACACCTTC. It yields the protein CASSLTPLNYGYTF.

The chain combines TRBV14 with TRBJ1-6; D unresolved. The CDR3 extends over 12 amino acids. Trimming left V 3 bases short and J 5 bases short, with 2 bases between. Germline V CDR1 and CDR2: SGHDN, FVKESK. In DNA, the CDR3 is TGTGCCAGCAGCCACCATAATTCACCCCTCCACTTT. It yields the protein CASSHHNSPLHF.

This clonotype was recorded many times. CDR3 region: CSVERGNEQFF. As DNA, the CDR3 is TGCAGCGTTGAAAGGGGAAATGAGCAGTTCTTC. The chain recombines TRBV29-1 with TRBJ2-1, with D tentatively TRBD1 (5 bases). Germline loops: CDR1 SQVTM, CDR2 ANQGSEA. The CDR3 is made up of 11 amino acids. Trimming shortened V by 2 bases and J by 7 bases, and 6 bases separated the two germline ends.

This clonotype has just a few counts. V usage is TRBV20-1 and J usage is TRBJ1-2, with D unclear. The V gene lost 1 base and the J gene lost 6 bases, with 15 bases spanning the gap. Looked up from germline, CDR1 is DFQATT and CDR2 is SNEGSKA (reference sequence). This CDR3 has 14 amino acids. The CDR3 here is CSARALPDANGYTF. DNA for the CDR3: TGCAGTGCTAGAGCGCTTCCGGACGCCAATGGCTACACCTTC.

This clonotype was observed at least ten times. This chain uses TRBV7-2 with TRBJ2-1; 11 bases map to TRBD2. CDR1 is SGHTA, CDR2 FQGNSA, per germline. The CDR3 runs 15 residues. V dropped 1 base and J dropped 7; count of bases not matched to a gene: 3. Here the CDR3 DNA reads TGTGCCAGCAGCTTAGATAGCGGGGGGGCAAATGAGCAGTTCTTC. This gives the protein CASSLDSGGANEQFF. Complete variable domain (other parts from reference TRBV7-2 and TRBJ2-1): GAGVSQSPSNKVTEKGKDVELRCDPISGHTALYWYRQSLGQGLEFLIYFQGNSAPDKSGLPSDRFSAERTGGSVSTLTIQRTQQEDSAVYLCASSLDSGGANEQFFGPGTRLTVL.

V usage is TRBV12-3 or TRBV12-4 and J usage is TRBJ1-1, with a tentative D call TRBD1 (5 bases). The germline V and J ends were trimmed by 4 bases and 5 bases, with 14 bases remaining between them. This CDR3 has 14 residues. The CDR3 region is CASSSRERGTEAFF. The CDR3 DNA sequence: TGTGCCAGCAGTTCCAGGGAGAGAGGGACTGAAGCTTTCTTT.

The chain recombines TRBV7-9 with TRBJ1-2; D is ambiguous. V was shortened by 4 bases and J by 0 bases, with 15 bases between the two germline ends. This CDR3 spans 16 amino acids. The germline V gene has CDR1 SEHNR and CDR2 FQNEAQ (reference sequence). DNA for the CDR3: TGTGCCAGCAGCTCGGTATCAGGAATGACTAACTATGGCTACACCTTC. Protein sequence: CASSSVSGMTNYGYTF. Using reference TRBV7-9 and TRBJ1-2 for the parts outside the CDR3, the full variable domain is DTGVSQNPRHKITKRGQNVTFRCDPISEHNRLYWYRQTLGQGPEFLTYFQNEAQLEKSRLLSDRFSAERPKGSFSTLEIQRTEQGDSAMYLCASSSVSGMTNYGYTFGSGTRLTVV.

For the CDR3, the DNA is TGTGCCAGCAGAAAGGGACTAGCGGGGCCGACAGGAGAGACCCAGTACTTC. Protein: CASRKGLAGPTGETQYF. This sequence joins TRBV27 and TRBJ2-5; TRBD2 matches 13 bases. Unmatched junction bases numbered 11, after V lost 6 bases and J lost 4 bases. From germline, CDR1 is MNHEY and CDR2 SMNVEV (reference sequence). This CDR3 is 17 amino acids long.

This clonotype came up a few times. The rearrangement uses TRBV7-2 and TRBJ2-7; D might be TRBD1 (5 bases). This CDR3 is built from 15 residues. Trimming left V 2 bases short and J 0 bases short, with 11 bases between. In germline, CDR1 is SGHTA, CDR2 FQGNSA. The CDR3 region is CASSLWGGISYEQYF. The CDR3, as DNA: TGTGCCAGCAGCTTATGGGGCGGCATCTCCTACGAGCAGTACTTC.

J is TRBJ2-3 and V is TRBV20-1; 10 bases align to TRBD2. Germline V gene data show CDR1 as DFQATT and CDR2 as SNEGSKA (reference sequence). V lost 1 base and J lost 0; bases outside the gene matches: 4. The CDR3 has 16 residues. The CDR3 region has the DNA TGCAGTGCTAGAGTGACTAGCGGGTCGAGCACAGATACGCAGTATTTT. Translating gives CSARVTSGSSTDTQYF.

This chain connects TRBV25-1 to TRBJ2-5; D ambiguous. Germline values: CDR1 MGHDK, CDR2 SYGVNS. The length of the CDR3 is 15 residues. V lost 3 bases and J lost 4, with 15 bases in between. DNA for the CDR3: TGTGCCAGCAGTGAGTTTATTGGGGATCGAGAGACCCAGTACTTC. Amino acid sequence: CASSEFIGDRETQYF.

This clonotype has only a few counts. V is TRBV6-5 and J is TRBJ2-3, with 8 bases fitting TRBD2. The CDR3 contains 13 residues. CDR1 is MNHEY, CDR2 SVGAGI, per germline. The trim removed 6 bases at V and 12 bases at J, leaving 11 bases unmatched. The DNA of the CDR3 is TGTGCCAGCAGACCGCCGGGACTAGTTATTCAGTATTTT. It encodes CASRPPGLVIQYF.

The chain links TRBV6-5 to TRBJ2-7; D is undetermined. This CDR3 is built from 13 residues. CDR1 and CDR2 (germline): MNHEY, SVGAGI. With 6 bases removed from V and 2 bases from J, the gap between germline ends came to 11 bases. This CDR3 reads CASRPRNTYEQYF. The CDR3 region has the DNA TGTGCCAGCAGACCCAGGAATACCTACGAGCAGTACTTC.

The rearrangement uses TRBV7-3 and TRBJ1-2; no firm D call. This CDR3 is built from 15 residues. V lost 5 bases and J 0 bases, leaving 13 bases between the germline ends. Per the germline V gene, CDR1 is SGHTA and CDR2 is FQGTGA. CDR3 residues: CASSPTGDTNYGYTF. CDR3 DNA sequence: TGTGCCAGCAGCCCCACGGGCGATACTAACTATGGCTACACCTTC.